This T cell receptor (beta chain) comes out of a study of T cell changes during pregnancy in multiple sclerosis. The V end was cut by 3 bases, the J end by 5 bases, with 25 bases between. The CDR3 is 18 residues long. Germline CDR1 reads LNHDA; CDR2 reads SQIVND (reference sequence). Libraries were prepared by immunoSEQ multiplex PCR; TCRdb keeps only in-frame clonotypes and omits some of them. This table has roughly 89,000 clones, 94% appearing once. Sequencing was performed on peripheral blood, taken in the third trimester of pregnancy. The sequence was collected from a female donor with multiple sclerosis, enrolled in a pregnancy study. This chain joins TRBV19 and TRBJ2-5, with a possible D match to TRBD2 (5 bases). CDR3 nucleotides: TGTGCCAGTAGTATTAGTGGGAAGCGTCTAGCAGGAGGTGAGACCCAGTACTTC. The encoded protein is CASSISGKRLAGGETQYF.